These 20 T cell receptor beta chains came from one sample sequenced in a study of T cell repertoires in cytomegalovirus infection. Their antigens remain unidentified. TCRdb recomputed calls from the reads with MiXCR, one row per CDR3 protein. The sample comprises about 500,000 distinct CDR3 sequences, 25% to 35% of which are singletons, and about a sixth rests with the top ten. This material consisted of cultured PBMCs, taken from culture after CMV antigen stimulation. Receptor source: a human donor in good health (CMV status not recorded). Some clones in this sample may be carry-over from other donors' samples.

This clonotype was picked up one time. The chain employs TRBV29-1 and TRBJ1-5; D unclear. Germline CDR1 is SQVTM and CDR2 is ANQGSEA. V was shortened by 4 bases and J by 0 bases, with 7 bases between the two germline ends. The CDR3 sequence is 13 residues long. In DNA form, the CDR3 reads TGCAGCGTTGGACACGGTAGCAATCAGCCCCAGCATTTT. It yields the protein CSVGHGSNQPQHF. Looking up the rest from reference TRBV29-1 and TRBJ1-5 gives the full variable domain: SAVISQKPSRDICQRGTSLTIQCQVDSQVTMMFWYRQQPGQSLTLIATANQGSEATYESGFVIDKFPISRPNLTFSTLTVSNMSPEDSSIYLCSVGHGSNQPQHFGDGTRLSIL.

The chain carries TRBV10-3 and TRBJ2-1; 9 nucleotides agree with TRBD2. Germline V gives CDR1 ENHRY, CDR2 SYGVKD. CDR3 length equals 15 residues. V dropped 4 bases and J dropped 6; count of bases not matched to a gene: 7. The CDR3 protein is CAISGGLAGPNEQFF. The CDR3 DNA reads as TGTGCCATCAGTGGAGGGCTAGCGGGGCCCAATGAGCAGTTCTTC.

This clonotype was seen just once. The chain links TRBV24-1 to TRBJ2-7, with 7 bases fitting TRBD1. The V gene end was trimmed by 4 bases and the J gene end by 7 bases; junction bases not matched to a gene: 9. Looked up from germline, CDR1 is KGHDR and CDR2 is SFDVKD. The CDR3 runs to 14 residues. CDR3 sequence reads: CATSDPTGAREQYF. The CDR3 nucleotides read TGTGCCACCAGTGACCCCACAGGGGCTCGGGAGCAGTACTTC.

V usage is TRBV29-1 and J usage is TRBJ1-1, with 9 bases aligning to TRBD1. This CDR3 region has 13 residues. Losses at the gene ends were 7 bases for V and 1 base for J; bases not matched to a gene: 4. Per germline, CDR1 SQVTM and CDR2 ANQGSEA. CDR3: CSAGQGKNTEAFF. As DNA, the CDR3 is TGCAGCGCCGGACAGGGGAAGAACACTGAAGCTTTCTTT.

J is TRBJ1-1 and V is TRBV12-5, with TRBD1 as a possible D gene (6 bases). CDR3 length: 13 residues. Germline CDR1 LGHNT, CDR2 FRNRAP. V was pared by 4 bases and J by 1 base, with 7 bases between. The CDR3 DNA sequence: TGTGCTAGTGGTTCGGACAGGAACACTGAAGCTTTCTTT. Its protein product is CASGSDRNTEAFF.

This clonotype came up many times. Here the CDR3 DNA reads TGTGCCAGCAGCCAGGACAACTATGGCTACACCTTC. It specifies CASSQDNYGYTF. This rearrangement joins TRBV4-2 to TRBJ1-2; D remains unclear. The CDR3 runs 12 residues. Between the trimmed V and J ends, which lost 3 bases and 2 bases, there was a span of 4 bases. The germline V gene encodes CDR1 LGHNA and CDR2 YNFKEQ.

The genes are TRBV20-1 and TRBJ2-5, with 8 bases identical to TRBD1. This CDR3 contains 13 residues. With V trimmed by 3 bases and J by 5 bases, 5 bases remained unmatched. Per the germline V gene, CDR1 is DFQATT and CDR2 is SNEGSKA (reference sequence). CDR3 nucleotides: TGCAGTGCTAGTGGACAGGGCGGGGAGACCCAGTACTTC. Encoded protein: CSASGQGGETQYF.

This chain joins TRBV20-1 and TRBJ2-3, with D unresolved. The V end lost 6 bases, the J end lost 5 bases, and 12 bases lay between the germline ends. The CDR3 contains 12 residues. The germline CDR1 and CDR2 sequences are DFQATT and SNEGSKA (reference sequence). The CDR3 sequence: CSAEFPGDTQYF. The DNA for the CDR3 is TGCAGTGCCGAATTCCCGGGAGATACGCAGTATTTT.

This chain joins TRBV7-2 and TRBJ2-1; D gene uncertain. The CDR3 runs 13 residues. Trimming removed 3 bases from V and 8 bases from J, with 11 bases in between. Germline V CDR1 and CDR2: SGHTA, FQGNSA. This CDR3 reads CASSFPLKYEQFF. CDR3 bases: TGTGCCAGCAGCTTTCCCCTCAAATATGAGCAGTTCTTC.

This clonotype was detected a few times. The V gene is TRBV4-3, the J gene TRBJ2-3; 7 nucleotides line up with TRBD2. There are 14 residues in the CDR3. Germline V gives CDR1 LGHNA, CDR2 YSLEER. V was clipped by 0 bases and J by 10 bases; unmatched bases: 7. The CDR3 region has the DNA TGCGCCAGCAGCCAAGAGGGGGGGGTACAGGCGCAGTATTTT. This encodes CASSQEGGVQAQYF.

V gene TRBV6-6 combines with J gene TRBJ2-7; D uncertain. Germline V lookup: CDR1 MNHNY, CDR2 SVGAGI (reference sequence). V shed 4 bases and J shed 2 bases, with 12 bases lying between them. The CDR3 spans 14 residues. CDR3 nucleotide sequence: TGTGCCAGCAGTTTTCTCGCCAGCGCCTACGAGCAGTACTTC. Translated: CASSFLASAYEQYF.

This clonotype was seen a few times. The V gene is TRBV7-2, the J gene TRBJ1-5; D possibly corresponds to TRBD1 (6 bases). The CDR3 covers 15 residues. Germline CDR1 SGHTA, CDR2 FQGNSA. V shed 5 bases and J shed 4 bases, with 15 bases lying between them. The CDR3: CASSRGGRANQPQHF. The DNA of the CDR3 is TGTGCCAGCAGCCGTGGGGGCAGGGCGAATCAGCCCCAGCATTTT.

This chain links TRBV6-2 or TRBV6-3 with TRBJ2-3, with TRBD2 matching 9 bases. CDR1 is MNHEY, CDR2 SVGEGT, per germline. The CDR3 runs to 17 residues. Germline trimming cut 4 bases from V and 5 bases from J; bases unmatched to any gene: 13. The CDR3 DNA is TGTGCCAGCAGTTCTAAAGAACGGACTAGCGAGAGAGATACGCAGTATTTT. Its protein is CASSSKERTSERDTQYF.

This clonotype was observed once. CDR3 sequence reads: CASTDRDKYNEQFF. The CDR3 DNA sequence: TGTGCCAGTACCGACCGGGACAAATACAATGAGCAGTTCTTC. The chain recombines TRBV19 with TRBJ2-1, with a weak D call TRBD1 (6 bases). V dropped 7 bases and J dropped 4 bases, with 14 bases sitting between them. This CDR3 has 14 amino acids. Germline V gene sequence: CDR1 LNHDA, CDR2 SQIVND (reference sequence).

The chain recombines TRBV7-8 with TRBJ2-7, with D unclear. The germline V gene encodes CDR1 SGHVS and CDR2 FQNEAQ. The CDR3 is made up of 17 amino acids. The germline V and J ends were trimmed by 0 bases and 0 bases, with 15 bases remaining between them. CDR3 nucleotide sequence: TGTGCCAGCAGCTTAGCGGCCCCGGGCAGGACCTCCTACGAGCAGTACTTC. Its translation: CASSLAAPGRTSYEQYF.

This clonotype was picked up many times. The gene calls are TRBV7-2 and TRBJ2-2, with D uncertain. This CDR3 contains 14 residues. The germline gives CDR1 SGHTA, CDR2 FQGNSA. The V and J ends lost 7 bases and 6 bases respectively, with 15 bases between them. CDR3 amino acids: CASTSRFGPGELFF. The CDR3, as DNA: TGTGCCAGCACCTCTCGATTTGGGCCCGGGGAGCTGTTTTTT.

The chain combines TRBV19 with TRBJ1-5, with 7 bases identical to TRBD1. The CDR3 contains 15 residues. Germline values: CDR1 LNHDA, CDR2 SQIVND (reference sequence). With V trimmed by 3 bases and J by 8 bases, 10 bases remained unmatched. The CDR3 DNA sequence: TGTGCCAGTAGTATCCAACAGGGGCTTAATAAGCCCCAGCATTTT. It translates to CASSIQQGLNKPQHF.

This clonotype has just a few counts. This chain connects TRBV7-2 to TRBJ2-1; the match to TRBD2 covers 13 bases. CDR1 is SGHTA and CDR2 is FQGNSA in the germline V gene. The V segment lost 5 bases and the J segment 2 bases; nucleotides outside the gene matches: 9. This CDR3 has 18 amino acids. CDR3 DNA sequence: TGTGCCAGCAGCAGCGGGACTAGCGGGATCCCGGCCTACAATGAGCAGTTCTTC. Translation: CASSSGTSGIPAYNEQFF.

This clonotype was seen at least ten times. The V gene is TRBV18, the J gene TRBJ1-5; tentatively, D is TRBD1 (6 bases). Germline CDR1 is KGHSH and CDR2 is LQKENI. Trimming removed 3 bases from V and 0 bases from J, with 15 bases in between. The CDR3 runs 17 residues. CDR3 residues: CASSPAGGAYSNQPQHF. The CDR3 bases are TGTGCCAGCTCACCCGCCGGGGGGGCTTATAGCAATCAGCCCCAGCATTTT.

This clonotype appeared once. A much larger clone is a single base away; this may be a read error. The chain recombines TRBV24-1 with TRBJ2-1, with D maybe TRBD2 (6 bases). The germline CDR1 and CDR2 sequences are KGHDR and SFDVKD. This CDR3 spans 15 amino acids. CDR3 in DNA: TGTGCCACCAGTGATTTGTCTAGCGCGTACAATGGGCAGTTCTTC. This gives the protein CATSDLSSAYNGQFF.